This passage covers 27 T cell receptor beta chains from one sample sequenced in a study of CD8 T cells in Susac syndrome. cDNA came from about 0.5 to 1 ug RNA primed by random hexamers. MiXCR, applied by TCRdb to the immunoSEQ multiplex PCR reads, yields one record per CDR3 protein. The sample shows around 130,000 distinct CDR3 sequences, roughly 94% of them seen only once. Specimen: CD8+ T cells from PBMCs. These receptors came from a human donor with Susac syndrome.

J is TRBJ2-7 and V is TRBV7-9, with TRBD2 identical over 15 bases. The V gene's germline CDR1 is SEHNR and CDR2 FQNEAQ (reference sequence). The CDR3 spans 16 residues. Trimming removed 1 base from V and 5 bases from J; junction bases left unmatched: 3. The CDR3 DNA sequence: TGTGCCAGCAGCTTAGGGACTAGCGGGGGGGCCGACGAGCAGTACTTC. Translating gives CASSLGTSGGADEQYF.

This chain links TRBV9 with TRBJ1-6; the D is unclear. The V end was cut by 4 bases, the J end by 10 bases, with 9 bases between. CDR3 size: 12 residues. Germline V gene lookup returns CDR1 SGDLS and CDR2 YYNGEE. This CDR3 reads CASSPLGSPLHF. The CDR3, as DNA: TGTGCCAGCAGCCCCCTCGGGTCACCCCTCCACTTT.

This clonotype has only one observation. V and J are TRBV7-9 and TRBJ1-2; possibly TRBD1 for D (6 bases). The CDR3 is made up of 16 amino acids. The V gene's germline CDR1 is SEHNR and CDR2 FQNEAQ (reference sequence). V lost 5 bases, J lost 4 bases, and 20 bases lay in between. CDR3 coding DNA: TGTGCCAGCAGCATCCTCCGGACAGAGGGACCCTATGGCTACACCTTC. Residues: CASSILRTEGPYGYTF.

CDR3 coding DNA: TGTGCCAGCAGTCCTCTCACAGGGGTATCACCCCTCCACTTT. Translation gives CASSPLTGVSPLHF. The rearrangement uses TRBV9 and TRBJ1-6; TRBD1 matches at 7 bases. Trimming cost V 5 bases and J 10 bases; bases outside gene matches: 9. The CDR3 consists of 14 residues. Germline lookup yields CDR1 SGDLS and CDR2 YYNGEE.

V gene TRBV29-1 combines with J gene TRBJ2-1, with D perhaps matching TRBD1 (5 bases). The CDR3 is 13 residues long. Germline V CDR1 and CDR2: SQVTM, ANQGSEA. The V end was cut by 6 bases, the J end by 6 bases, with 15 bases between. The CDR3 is CSVPMTDTNEQFF. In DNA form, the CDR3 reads TGCAGCGTGCCTATGACAGATACCAATGAGCAGTTCTTC.

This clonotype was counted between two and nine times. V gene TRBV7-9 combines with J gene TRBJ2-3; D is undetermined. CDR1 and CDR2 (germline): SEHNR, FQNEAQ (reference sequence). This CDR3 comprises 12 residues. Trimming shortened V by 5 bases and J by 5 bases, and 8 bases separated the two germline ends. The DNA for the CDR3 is TGTGCCAGCAGCATCCCCAGAGATACGCAGTATTTT. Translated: CASSIPRDTQYF.

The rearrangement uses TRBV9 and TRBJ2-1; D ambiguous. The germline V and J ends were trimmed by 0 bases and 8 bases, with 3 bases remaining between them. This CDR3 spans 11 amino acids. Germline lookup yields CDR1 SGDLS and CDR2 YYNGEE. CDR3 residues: CASSVGHEQFF. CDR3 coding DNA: TGTGCCAGCAGCGTAGGGCATGAGCAGTTCTTC. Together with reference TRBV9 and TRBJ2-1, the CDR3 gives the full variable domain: DSGVTQTPKHLITATGQRVTLRCSPRSGDLSVYWYQQSLDQGLQFLIQYYNGEERAKGNILERFSAQQFPDLHSELNLSSLELGDSALYFCASSVGHEQFFGPGTRLTVL.

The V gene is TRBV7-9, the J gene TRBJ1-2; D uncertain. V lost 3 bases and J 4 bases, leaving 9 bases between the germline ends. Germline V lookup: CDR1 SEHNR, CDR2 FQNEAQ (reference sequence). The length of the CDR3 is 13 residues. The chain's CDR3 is CASSFGESYGYTF. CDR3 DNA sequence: TGTGCCAGCAGCTTCGGGGAGAGCTATGGCTACACCTTC.

The CDR3 DNA follows: TGCAGTGCTAGAGATACGGACTCTAGTGGGGCCAACGTCCTGACTTTC. This codes for CSARDTDSSGANVLTF. V and J are TRBV20-1 and TRBJ2-6; D might be TRBD2 (5 bases). There are 16 residues in the CDR3. CDR1 is DFQATT and CDR2 is SNEGSKA in the germline V gene (reference sequence). V was trimmed by 0 bases and J by 3 bases, leaving 12 bases between them.

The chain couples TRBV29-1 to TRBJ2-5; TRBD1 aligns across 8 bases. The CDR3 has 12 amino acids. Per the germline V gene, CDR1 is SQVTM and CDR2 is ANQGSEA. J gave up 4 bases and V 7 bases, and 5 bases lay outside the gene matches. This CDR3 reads CSAQDRGETQYF. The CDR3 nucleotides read TGCAGCGCCCAAGACAGGGGAGAGACCCAGTACTTC.

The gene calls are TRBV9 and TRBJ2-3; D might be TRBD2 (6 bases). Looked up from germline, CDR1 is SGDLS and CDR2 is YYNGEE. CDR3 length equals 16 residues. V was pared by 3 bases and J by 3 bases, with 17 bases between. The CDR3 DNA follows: TGTGCCAGCAGCGAAGGCTCCGGGGGTCGTACAGATACGCAGTATTTT. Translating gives CASSEGSGGRTDTQYF.

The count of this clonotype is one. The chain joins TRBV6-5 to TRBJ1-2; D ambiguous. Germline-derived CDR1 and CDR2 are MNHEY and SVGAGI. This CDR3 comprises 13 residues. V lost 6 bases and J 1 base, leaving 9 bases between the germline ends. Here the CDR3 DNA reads TGTGCCAGCAGAGTTTCAGATAACTATGGCTACACCTTC. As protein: CASRVSDNYGYTF.

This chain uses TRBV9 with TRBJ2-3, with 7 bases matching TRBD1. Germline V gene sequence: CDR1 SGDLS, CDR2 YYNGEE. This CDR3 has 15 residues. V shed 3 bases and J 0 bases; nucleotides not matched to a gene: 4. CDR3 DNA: TGTGCCAGCAGCGAACAGGGGAGCAGCACAGATACGCAGTATTTT. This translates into CASSEQGSSTDTQYF.

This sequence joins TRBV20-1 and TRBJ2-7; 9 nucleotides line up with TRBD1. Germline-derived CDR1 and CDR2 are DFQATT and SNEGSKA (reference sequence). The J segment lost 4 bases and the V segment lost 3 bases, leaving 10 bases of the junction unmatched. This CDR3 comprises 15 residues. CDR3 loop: CSARAGQGVSYEQYF. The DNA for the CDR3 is TGCAGTGCTAGGGCGGGACAGGGAGTCTCGTACGAGCAGTACTTC.

CDR3 loop: CASRGKQEPAYEQYF. CDR3 bases: TGCGCCAGCAGAGGCAAGCAGGAACCAGCTTACGAGCAGTACTTC. The chain employs TRBV10-1 and TRBJ2-7; D remains unclear. The CDR3 totals 15 residues. Looked up from germline, CDR1 is WNHNN and CDR2 is SYGVQD (reference sequence). V was trimmed by 6 bases and J by 4 bases, leaving 19 bases between them.

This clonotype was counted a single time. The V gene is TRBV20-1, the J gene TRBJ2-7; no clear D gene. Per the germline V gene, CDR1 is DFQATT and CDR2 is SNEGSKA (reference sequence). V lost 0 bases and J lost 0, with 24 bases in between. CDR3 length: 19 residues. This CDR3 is CSARDRLMTEKKSSYEQYF. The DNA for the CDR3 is TGCAGTGCTAGAGACCGGCTAATGACGGAAAAAAAGAGCTCCTACGAGCAGTACTTC.

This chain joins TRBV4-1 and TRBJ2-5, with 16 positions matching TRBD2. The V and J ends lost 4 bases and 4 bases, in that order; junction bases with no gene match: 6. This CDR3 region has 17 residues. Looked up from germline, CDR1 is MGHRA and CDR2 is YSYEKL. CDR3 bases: TGCGCCAGCAGCCCCCGGGGACTAGCGGGGGGGCGAGAGACCCAGTACTTC. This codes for CASSPRGLAGGRETQYF.

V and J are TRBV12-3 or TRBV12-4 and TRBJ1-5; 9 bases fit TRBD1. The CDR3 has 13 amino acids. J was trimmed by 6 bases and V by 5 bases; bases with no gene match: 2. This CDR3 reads CASSGQGSQPQHF. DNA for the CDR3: TGTGCCAGCAGTGGACAGGGGAGTCAGCCCCAGCATTTT.

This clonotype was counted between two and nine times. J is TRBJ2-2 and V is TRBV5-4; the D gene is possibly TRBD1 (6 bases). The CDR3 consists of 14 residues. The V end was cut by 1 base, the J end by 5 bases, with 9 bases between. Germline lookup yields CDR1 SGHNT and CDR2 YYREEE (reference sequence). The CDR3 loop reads CASSLLRGTGELFF. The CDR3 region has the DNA TGTGCCAGCAGCTTGTTGAGGGGGACCGGGGAGCTGTTTTTT.

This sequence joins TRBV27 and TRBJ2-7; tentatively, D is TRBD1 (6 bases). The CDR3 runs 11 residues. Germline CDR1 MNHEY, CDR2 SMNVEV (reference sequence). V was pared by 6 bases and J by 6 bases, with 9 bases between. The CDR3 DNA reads TGTGCCAGCAGCCACAGGGCCGAGCAGTACTTC. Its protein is CASSHRAEQYF.

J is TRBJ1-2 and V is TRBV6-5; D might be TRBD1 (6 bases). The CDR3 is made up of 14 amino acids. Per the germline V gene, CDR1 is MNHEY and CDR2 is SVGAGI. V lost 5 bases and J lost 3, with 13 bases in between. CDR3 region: CASSNRDNHYGYTF. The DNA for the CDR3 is TGTGCCAGCAGTAACCGGGACAACCACTATGGCTACACCTTC.

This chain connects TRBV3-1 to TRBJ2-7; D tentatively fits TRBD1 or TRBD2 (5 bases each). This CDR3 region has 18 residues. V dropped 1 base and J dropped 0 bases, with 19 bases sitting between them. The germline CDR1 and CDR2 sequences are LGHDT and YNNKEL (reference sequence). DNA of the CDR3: TGTGCCAGCAGCCAAGCCTCGGGAAAGCGGACAAGCTCCTACGAGCAGTACTTC. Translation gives CASSQASGKRTSSYEQYF.

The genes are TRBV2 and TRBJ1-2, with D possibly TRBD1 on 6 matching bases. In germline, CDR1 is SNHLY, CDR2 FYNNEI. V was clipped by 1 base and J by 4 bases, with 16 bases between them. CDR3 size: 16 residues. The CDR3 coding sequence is TGTGCCAGCAGTGAAGGGGGTTGGGGGGCAAGCTATGGCTACACCTTC. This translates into CASSEGGWGASYGYTF. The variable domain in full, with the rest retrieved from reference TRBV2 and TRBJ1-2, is EPEVTQTPSHQVTQMGQEVILRCVPISNHLYFYWYRQILGQKVEFLVSFYNNEISEKSEIFDDQFSVERPDGSNFTLKIRSTKLEDSAMYFCASSEGGWGASYGYTFGSGTRLTVV.

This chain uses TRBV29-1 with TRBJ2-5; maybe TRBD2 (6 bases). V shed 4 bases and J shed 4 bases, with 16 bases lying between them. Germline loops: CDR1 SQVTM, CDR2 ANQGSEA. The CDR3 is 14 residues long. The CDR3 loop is CSVVWRAQGETQYF. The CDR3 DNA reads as TGCAGCGTTGTTTGGAGGGCCCAGGGAGAGACCCAGTACTTC.

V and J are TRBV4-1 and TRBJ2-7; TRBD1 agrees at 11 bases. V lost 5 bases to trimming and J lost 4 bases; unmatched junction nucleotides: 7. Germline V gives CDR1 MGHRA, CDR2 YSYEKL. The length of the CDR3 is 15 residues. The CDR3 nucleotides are TGCGCCAGCAGCGGCCGGGACAGGGGGTTGTACGAGCAGTACTTC. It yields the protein CASSGRDRGLYEQYF.

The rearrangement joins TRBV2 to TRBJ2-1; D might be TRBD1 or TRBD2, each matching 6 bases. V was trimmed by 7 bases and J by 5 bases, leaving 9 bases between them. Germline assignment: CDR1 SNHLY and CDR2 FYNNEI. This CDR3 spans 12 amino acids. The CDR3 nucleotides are TGTGCCAGCAAGGGGGGCCACAATGAGCAGTTCTTC. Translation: CASKGGHNEQFF.

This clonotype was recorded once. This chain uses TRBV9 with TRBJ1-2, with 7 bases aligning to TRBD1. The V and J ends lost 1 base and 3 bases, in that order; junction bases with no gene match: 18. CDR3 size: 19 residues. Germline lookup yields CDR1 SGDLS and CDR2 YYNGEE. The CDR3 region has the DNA TGTGCCAGCAGCGTAAACAACCGGCCCCTTGGGACAGTGGACTATGGCTACACCTTC. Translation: CASSVNNRPLGTVDYGYTF.